This TCR beta chain stems from a study of cytomegalovirus exposure and HLA in healthy donors (dated 2017 in TCRdb). At the level of the whole study: In an earlier analysis of under 750 of the donors, 250 to 300 Gb of sequence data and about 110 million unique TCR beta sequences from about 180 million T cells were reported. To study patterns of TCR occurrence, a later analysis re-analyzed previously published TCR beta repertoires from around 700 donors and added high-resolution HLA genotyping. The later analysis used no new phenotypic data to find candidate immune exposures, relying instead on TCR beta sequences and their occurrence across donors. An early release covering around 630 HLA-typed donors comprised approximately 290 gigabases of sequencing data and roughly 85 million unique TCR sequences. All discovery cohort repertoires had been generated using a single sequencing platform. A handful of DR-DQ haplotypes were handled as single units for association and clustering because linkage in the cohort was strong. Among the approximately 400 genotyped donors, 75% to 90% belonged to the genetic ancestry cluster associated with self-reported Caucasian donors. Donor age, sex, ethnicity and CMV serostatus were compiled together with the repertoire data. Among about 400 genotyped donors of the cohort, an average of about 220,000 unique TCR beta nucleotide sequences was sequenced per donor, of which roughly 17% were non-productive. The study used immunosequencing to profile the T cell repertoires of several hundred subjects and linked those repertoires to cytomegalovirus serostatus. The aim of the study was to test whether cataloging public T cell receptors could identify signatures of past pathogen exposure. To decide whether each TCR beta V gene segment behaved as functional or pseudogenic, an earlier analysis of 587 of the donors relied on high-throughput TCR beta sequencing. HLA typing included class I and class II loci at four-digit resolution. The study combined high-throughput TCR immunosequencing, statistical association of individual TCRs with disease status, and machine learning to predict cytomegalovirus infection status. Typing coverage differed by locus: A, B, C, DRB1 and DQB1 were typed in about 629-630 donors, DQA1 in about 500, DPA1 in 600 to 610, and DPB1 in 472. A later genetic analysis took genome-wide SNP genotypes for about 55% of the 666 donors and used that subset as a discovery cohort. In addition to the first cohort of around 670 subjects, a separate validation cohort of approximately 130 different subjects was used.

In total, approximately 700 healthy bone marrow donors made up the cohort. Cohort members were all nominally healthy when sampled, although unrecorded immune exposures were likely present. The donor was CMV seronegative and was included in the group of several hundred seronegative cohort members. A peripheral blood sample was provided by each donor, and peripheral blood mononuclear cells were used for TCR beta sequencing. The Qiagen DNeasy Blood Extraction Kit was used to extract genomic DNA from the blood cell samples. General findings and caveats noted by the study authors: A few of the identified cytomegalovirus-associated TCR beta chains were confirmed in vitro to be specific for cytomegalovirus antigens. In a later analysis, HLA-associated TCR beta chains showed more clonal expansion and lower generation probabilities than non-associated chains that were equally common. In a later analysis, most CMV-associated TCR beta chains were found to appear HLA-restricted, with HLA associations seemingly driven largely by CMV exposure. Because counts were too low, approximately 18 rarely observed V segments, including chromosome 9 orphons, were excluded from the earlier analysis of several hundred of the donors. A further reported finding was that TCR beta sequences accurately predicted the HLA-A and HLA-B alleles for most subjects in the first cohort. While some public TCRs were present in many individuals, most TCR sequences turned up only very rarely across donors. In the study, 164 TCR beta chains were listed as associated with cytomegalovirus. In a later analysis, TCR association rates were found to vary across HLA loci, with the most associated TCRs seen for DRB1 alleles and the fewest for HLA-C alleles. Correlated functional status among segregating V segments might be attributable to linkage disequilibrium, but an unknown experimental factor could not be ruled out. A later genetic analysis reported fewer N-insertions in productive TCRs among donors in an Asian-associated ancestry cluster than the roughly 700-donor mean. The classifier was reported to diagnose cytomegalovirus status with high specificity and sensitivity in both the original and validation cohorts. Immune exposure information for the cohort was limited to CMV serostatus. Presence/absence analyses assumed roughly uniform sequencing depth across donors, an assumption that may not hold. According to the authors, the approach could potentially be generalized to other disease states and immunological phenotypes. A later analysis reported that several top co-occurrence clusters appeared linked to parvovirus B19, influenza, CMV and Epstein-Barr virus. Because HLA typing was missing for some donors at each locus, association tests included only the typed subset. Specific HLA alleles were associated with 15,000 to 20,000 TCR beta sequences at a false discovery rate of 0.05 in a later analysis. When HLA alleles, especially DR and DQ, strongly co-occurred, attributing TCR associations to individual alleles was difficult. In an earlier analysis of 587 of the donors, most TCR beta V segments appeared in productive rearrangements about 87% or about 30% of the time, broadly matching IMGT annotations. This cohort had only TCR beta chains sequenced, and the lack of alpha or paired-chain data limited which features could be detected. A cluster of highly shared sequence variants was judged likely to represent a technical artifact of the sequencing pipeline. An association between a missense DCLRE1C variant and V-gene and J-gene trimming of TCR beta chains was found in a later genetic analysis and replicated in an independent cohort.

On this clone itself: It lacks a known antigen. No base quality values were provided; no much bigger clone lies one nucleotide off.

Receptor amplification or capture employed the immunoSEQ multiplex PCR assay. For the multiplex PCR, a mixture combining 60 forward primers for TCR Vbeta segments and 13 reverse primers for TCR Jbeta segments was used. The CDR3 region of rearranged TCR beta genes was amplified from genomic DNA with a multiplex PCR assay. On the Illumina HiSeq System, the amplified TCR beta libraries were sequenced as 87-base-pair reads. The authors' analysis ran thus. A later analysis tallied approximately 87 million unique TCR beta chains across the 666 repertoires, and approximately 11 million of those chains were shared by two or more donors. Raw reads were error-corrected and collapsed into unique sequences by a nearest-neighbor algorithm in which closely related sequences were merged to remove PCR and sequencing errors. CDR3 sequences were aligned to IMGT reference sequences to assign V, D and J gene segments. For a sequence to be retained, at least a six-nucleotide match to both a V gene segment and a J gene segment was required. A rearrangement was called productive if the CDR3 had no stop codons and remained in frame with V and J, and every other rearrangement was called non-productive. Following IMGT convention, CDR3 was defined as the stretch from the second conserved V-encoded cysteine to the conserved J-encoded phenylalanine. The earlier analysis of 450 to 750 of the donors excluded any sequence lacking an unambiguous match to a single V gene segment. In an earlier analysis of roughly 600 of the donors, a V segment was called functional when productive rearrangements were above 56.7%, and segregating when the standard deviation between donors exceeded 5%. A statistical classification framework was developed to diagnose cytomegalovirus status using the catalog of TCR beta chain sequences. A later analysis assigned V and J genes by comparing TCR nucleotide sequences with IMGT/GENE-DB human TR gene sequences. A later analysis assigned CDR3 sequences and most-parsimonious VDJ recombination scenarios with the TCRdist pipeline. In a later analysis, each TCR beta chain was defined by its CDR3 amino acid sequence together with its V-gene family, and reads lacking a unique V-gene family were excluded. As a way to deal with suspected cross-contamination and a sequencing artifact, a later analysis dropped nearly 600 nucleotide sequences that were highly shared and had low generation probability. A later analysis calculated a clonal expansion index for each public chain from normalized within-repertoire ranks of inferred template counts. Generation probabilities in a later analysis came from a VDJ recombination model fitted to out-of-frame rearrangements, and those results were checked against IGoR. A later analysis scored TCR-TCR, TCR-HLA and TCR-CMV co-occurrence with hypergeometric tests, applying a repertoire-size bias correction to TCR pairs. False discovery rates were estimated in a later analysis by permuting HLA or CMV assignments 20 times. A later analysis grouped co-occurring TCRs with DBSCAN, adding TCRdist sequence similarity when clustering within HLA-allele-positive subsets. Repertoires with fewer than 30,000 or more than 120,000 public chains were left out of co-occurrence clustering, as were a few repertoires with anomalous nucleotide sharing. The clones in this table, taken by TCRdb from immuneACCESS, are in-frame only. Not every clone is retained; where verified, under half of the shortfall comes from an unresolved V gene, and the cause of the rest is unknown. The V and J calls and clone size are taken from that table; D and trimming were inferred from the DNA. Counted in this sample were about 150,000 clones; about 72% of them appeared once. Almost 4.5% of the sample is held by the ten biggest clonotypes.

The sequenced sample consisted of PBMCs. The sequence came from a man aged 60-69 years in good health and CMV-seronegative.

The nucleotide sequence reads as follows: TGTGCCAGCAGAGCGGGGGTGAACACCGGGGAGCTGTTTTTT. It specifies CASRAGVNTGELFF. Here the chain combines TRBV6-6 and TRBJ2-2, with 8 bases matching TRBD2. Including cysteine and phenylalanine, the CDR3 has 14 amino acids. This entry keeps only the CDR3 DNA: 42 bases, framed from base 1. From a lookup of the germline V gene (reference sequence), CDR1 and CDR2 are MNHNY and SVGAGI. V loses 6 bases at its end and J loses 1 base; junction bases beyond the gene matches: 1.